The 5 T cell receptor beta chains below all came from one sample that was sequenced in a study of shared clonotypes between healthy human individuals. Profiled with immunoSEQ multiplex PCR; TCRdb holds only in-frame clones, not every one. The table has around 300,000 clones, over 75% seen once. Sequencing used memory CD8+ T cells sorted from blood. Subset given: CD45RO+ cells pooled with CCR7-negative TemRA cells. All receptors derive from a man in his late teens or twenties in good health.

J is TRBJ2-7 and V is TRBV9; a weak D match, TRBD1 (5 bases). From germline, CDR1 is SGDLS and CDR2 YYNGEE. The CDR3 loop spans 14 amino acids. Trimming left V 2 bases short and J 3 bases short, with 12 bases between. The CDR3 here is CASSVDSSHYEQYF. For the CDR3, the DNA is TGTGCCAGCAGCGTTGACAGTTCACACTACGAGCAGTACTTC.

This chain links TRBV6-1 with TRBJ2-3; 8 bases are a match to TRBD1. Losses at the gene ends were 3 bases for V and 5 bases for J; bases not matched to a gene: 7. The germline V gene has CDR1 MNHNS and CDR2 SASEGT. This CDR3 is built from 15 residues. CDR3 protein: CASSDPGQGGDTQYF. CDR3 nucleotide sequence: TGTGCCAGCAGTGATCCCGGACAGGGCGGAGATACGCAGTATTTT.

This chain connects TRBV5-1 to TRBJ2-7; D remains unclear. The CDR3 sequence is 16 residues long. The germline V gene has CDR1 SGHRS and CDR2 YFSETQ. V lost 0 bases to trimming and J lost 2 bases, with 15 bases between them. The CDR3 DNA is TGCGCCAGCAGCTTGGGCGAAAGGGCCGTCCCCTACGAGCAGTACTTC. It codes for CASSLGERAVPYEQYF.

CDR3 region: CASSPDRARSHYGYTF. For the CDR3, the DNA is TGCGCCAGCAGCCCGGACAGGGCACGTTCACACTATGGCTACACCTTC. V is TRBV4-1 and J is TRBJ1-2, with 8 bases that match TRBD1. V trimming: 4 bases; J trimming: 3 bases; junction bases outside the gene matches: 10. This CDR3 is 16 amino acids long. Germline-derived CDR1 and CDR2 are MGHRA and YSYEKL.

The rearrangement uses TRBV12-5 and TRBJ1-3; a weak D match, TRBD1 (6 bases). CDR3 length equals 16 residues. Trimming left V 0 bases short and J 0 bases short, with 9 bases between. Germline CDR1 LGHNT, CDR2 FRNRAP. This CDR3 reads CASGLVTGHSGNTIYF. DNA for the CDR3: TGTGCTAGTGGTTTGGTAACGGGACACTCTGGAAACACCATATATTTT.